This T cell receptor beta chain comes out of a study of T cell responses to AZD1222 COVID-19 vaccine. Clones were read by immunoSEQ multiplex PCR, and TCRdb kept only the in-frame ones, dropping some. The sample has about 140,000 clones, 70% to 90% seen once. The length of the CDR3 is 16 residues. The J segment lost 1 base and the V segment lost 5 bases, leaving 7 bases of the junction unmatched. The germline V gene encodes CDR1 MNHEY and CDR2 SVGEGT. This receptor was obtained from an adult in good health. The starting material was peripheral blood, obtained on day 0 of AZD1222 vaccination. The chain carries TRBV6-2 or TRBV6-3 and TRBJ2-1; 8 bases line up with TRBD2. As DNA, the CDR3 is TGTGCCAGCAGTCCCCTCAGCGGGGGATCCTACAATGAGCAGTTCTTC. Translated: CASSPLSGGSYNEQFF.